This T cell receptor beta chain was sequenced in a study of T cells in Graves' hyperthyroidism and ophthalmopathy. Study observations and caveats: A model of 13 V-J features distinguished ophthalmopathy from stable hyperthyroidism.

Template material for amplifying TCR beta CDR3 regions consisted of RNA transcripts. The HTBI primer set served for first-round RT-PCR of the TCR CDR3. One entry per CDR3 protein, called by TCRdb with MiXCR from the multiplex PCR reads. The table includes hundreds of thousands of distinct CDR3 sequences, about 14% detected once. On this clonotype itself: Its specificity is not known.

Patients counted as stable if ophthalmopathy did not develop within 18 months. Thyroid ultrasound, orbital computed tomography, clinical symptoms, and serum thyroxine and TRAb underpinned diagnoses. Extraction of PBMCs used about 9.2 ml of fresh peripheral blood. J was trimmed by 2 bases and V by 5 bases; bases with no gene match: 7. The CDR3 extends over 17 amino acids. The rearrangement links TRBV12-3 or TRBV12-4 to TRBJ2-1; 12 bases align to TRBD2. The source material was blood. The clonotype was recovered from a woman aged 18 to 35 with Graves' hyperthyroidism. The CDR3 region has the DNA TGTGCCAGCAGTCCGACTAGCGGGAGCGGGACCTACAATGAGCAGTTCTTC. As protein: CASSPTSGSGTYNEQFF.